This T cell receptor (beta chain) was sequenced for a study of T cells in Graves' hyperthyroidism and ophthalmopathy. TCR beta CDR3 sequences were amplified from RNA transcripts. With the HTBI primer set, the TCR CDR3 went through a first round of RT-PCR. TCRdb reanalysed the multiplex PCR reads using MiXCR and keeps one entry per CDR3 protein. Here the sample spans about 540,000 distinct CDR3 sequences, roughly 46% being singletons. CDR1 MGHRA and CDR2 YSYEKL come from the germline V gene. Trimming stripped 2 bases from V and 3 bases from J, with 12 bases between. The CDR3 runs to 15 residues. J is TRBJ2-3 and V is TRBV4-1, with D tentatively TRBD2 (5 bases). The source is a young woman with Graves' hyperthyroidism. The material sequenced was peripheral blood or thyroid tissue (not recorded which). CDR3 coding DNA: TGCGCCAGCAGCCAAACCGGGGTGAGAACAGATACGCAGTATTTT. Translated, it gives CASSQTGVRTDTQYF.